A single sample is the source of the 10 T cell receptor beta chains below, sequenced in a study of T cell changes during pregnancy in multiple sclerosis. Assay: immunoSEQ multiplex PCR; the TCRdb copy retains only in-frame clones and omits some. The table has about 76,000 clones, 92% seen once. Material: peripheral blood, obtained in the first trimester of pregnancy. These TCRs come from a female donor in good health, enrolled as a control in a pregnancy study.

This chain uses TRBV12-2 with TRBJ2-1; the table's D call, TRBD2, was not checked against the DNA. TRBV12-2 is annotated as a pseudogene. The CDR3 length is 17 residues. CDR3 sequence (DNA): TGTGCAAGTCGCTTCAATGAGACTGGCAACTCCTACAATGAGCAGTTCTTC. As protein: CASRFNETGNSYNEQFF.

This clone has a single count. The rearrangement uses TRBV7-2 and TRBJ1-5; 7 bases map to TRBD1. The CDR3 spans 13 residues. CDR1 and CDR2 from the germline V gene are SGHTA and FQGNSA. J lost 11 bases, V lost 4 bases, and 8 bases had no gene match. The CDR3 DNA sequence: TGTGCCAGCAGCTATTGGGACAGCTCGGCCCAGCATTTT. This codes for CASSYWDSSAQHF.

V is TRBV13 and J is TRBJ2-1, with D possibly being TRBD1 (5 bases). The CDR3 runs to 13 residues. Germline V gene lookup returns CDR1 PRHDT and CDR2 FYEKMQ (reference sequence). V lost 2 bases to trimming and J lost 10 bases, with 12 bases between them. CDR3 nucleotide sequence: TGTGCCAGCAGCTTAACGGTGGGGCGGGAGCAGTTCTTC. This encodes CASSLTVGREQFF.

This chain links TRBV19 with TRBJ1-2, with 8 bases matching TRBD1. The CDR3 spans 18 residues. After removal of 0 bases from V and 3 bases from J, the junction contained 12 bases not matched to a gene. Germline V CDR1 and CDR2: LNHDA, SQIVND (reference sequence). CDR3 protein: CASSIDLNEGDRHYGYTF. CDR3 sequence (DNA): TGTGCCAGTAGTATAGACTTAAACGAAGGGGACAGGCACTATGGCTACACCTTC.

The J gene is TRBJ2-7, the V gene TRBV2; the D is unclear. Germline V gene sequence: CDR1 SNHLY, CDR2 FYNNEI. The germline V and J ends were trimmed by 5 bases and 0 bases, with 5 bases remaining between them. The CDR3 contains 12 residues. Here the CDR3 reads CASSPRSYEQYF. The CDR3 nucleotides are TGTGCCAGCAGTCCCCGCTCCTACGAGCAGTACTTC.

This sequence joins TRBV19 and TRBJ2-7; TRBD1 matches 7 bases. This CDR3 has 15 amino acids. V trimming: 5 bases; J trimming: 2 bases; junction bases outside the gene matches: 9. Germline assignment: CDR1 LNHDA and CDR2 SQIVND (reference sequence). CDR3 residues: CASSEGTDSTYEQYF. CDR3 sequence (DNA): TGTGCCAGTAGTGAGGGGACAGACTCAACCTACGAGCAGTACTTC.

The CDR3 DNA sequence: TGTGCCAGCAGTGCCAGGGGGCTGGGGGCCAACGTCCTGACTTTC. This gives the protein CASSARGLGANVLTF. V is TRBV28 and J is TRBJ2-6; 8 nucleotides line up with TRBD1. Germline CDR1 MDHEN, CDR2 SYDVKM. V lost 5 bases and J lost 4; bases outside the gene matches: 4. CDR3 size: 15 residues.

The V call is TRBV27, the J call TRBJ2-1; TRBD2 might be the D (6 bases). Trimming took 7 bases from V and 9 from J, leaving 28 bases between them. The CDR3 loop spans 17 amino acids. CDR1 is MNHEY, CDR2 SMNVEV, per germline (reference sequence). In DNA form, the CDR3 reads TGTGCCAGCACCTCAAGTCCGCGGGATGGGTTCGGTACTGAGCAGTTCTTC. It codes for CASTSSPRDGFGTEQFF.

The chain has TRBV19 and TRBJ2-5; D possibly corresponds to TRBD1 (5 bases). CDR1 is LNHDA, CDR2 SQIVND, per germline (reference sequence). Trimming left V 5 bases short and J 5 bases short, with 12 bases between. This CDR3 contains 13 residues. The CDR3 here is CASSFAGLETQYF. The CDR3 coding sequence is TGTGCCAGTAGTTTCGCAGGGTTGGAGACCCAGTACTTC.

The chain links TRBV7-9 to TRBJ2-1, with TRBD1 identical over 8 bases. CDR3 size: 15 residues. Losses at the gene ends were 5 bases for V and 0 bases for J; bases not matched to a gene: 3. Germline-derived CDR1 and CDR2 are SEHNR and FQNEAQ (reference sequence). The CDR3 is CASSADRGSYNEQFF. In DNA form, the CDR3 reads TGTGCCAGCAGCGCCGACAGGGGCTCCTACAATGAGCAGTTCTTC.